One and the same sample provided the 22 T cell receptor beta chains below, sequenced in a study of blood T cells in healthy people across ages (dated by TCRdb to about 2015). The library was produced with 5' RACE. The sample was run on an Illumina HiSeq 2500. The second PCR ran for roughly 7 to 12 cycles and used a J-beta primer mix along with a sample-barcoded 5' primer. TCRdb itself trimmed the public reads at Q25 with fastp, ran MiXCR and retained productive beta chains. Each entry merges the rows of one CDR3 protein and shows their most common DNA and genes. The sample table records some 1.5 million distinct CDR3 sequences; 25% to 30% of these occur just once. The ten largest clones add up to roughly 8% of the sample. Sequenced: blood. The source is a woman aged 25 to 45 in good health.

This clonotype was detected once. The rearrangement joins TRBV20-1 to TRBJ2-1, with TRBD1 as a possible D gene (6 bases). The CDR3 is made up of 14 amino acids. Germline V gene lookup returns CDR1 DFQATT and CDR2 SNEGSKA (reference sequence). V was pared by 5 bases and J by 8 bases, with 19 bases between. The DNA of the CDR3 is TGCAGTGCTGGAGTCAGGCCCCCAGGGGATGAGCAGTTCTTC. Its translation: CSAGVRPPGDEQFF.

This sequence joins TRBV20-1 and TRBJ1-2, with TRBD1 matching 8 bases. Trimming cost V 2 bases and J 5 bases; bases outside gene matches: 7. Germline V gives CDR1 DFQATT, CDR2 SNEGSKA (reference sequence). The CDR3 is 14 amino acids. The CDR3 is CSARSGTGDYGYTF. Here the CDR3 DNA reads TGCAGTGCTAGATCCGGGACAGGTGATTATGGCTACACCTTC.

This clonotype was recorded many times. The chain links TRBV7-9 to TRBJ1-1, with TRBD1 matching 8 bases. Germline V gene lookup returns CDR1 SEHNR and CDR2 FQNEAQ (reference sequence). Trimming cost V 5 bases and J 4 bases; bases outside gene matches: 6. The length of the CDR3 is 14 residues. The CDR3 protein is CASSPRQGSTEAFF. CDR3 DNA sequence: TGTGCCAGCAGCCCGAGACAGGGGAGCACTGAAGCTTTCTTT.

The chain has TRBV29-1 and TRBJ2-7; 7 bases map to TRBD1. There are 11 residues in the CDR3. The trim removed 6 bases at V and 7 bases at J, leaving 6 bases unmatched. The germline V gene encodes CDR1 SQVTM and CDR2 ANQGSEA. The CDR3 region is CSVGQDGEQYF. CDR3 nucleotides: TGCAGCGTCGGACAGGATGGGGAGCAGTACTTC.

The chain employs TRBV15 and TRBJ2-4; tentatively, D is TRBD1 (7 bases). Trimming shortened V by 5 bases and J by 13 bases, and 18 bases separated the two germline ends. Looked up from germline, CDR1 is LNHNV and CDR2 is YYDKDF (reference sequence). The CDR3 runs to 13 residues. The CDR3 loop is CATSQGGGDEQYF. The CDR3 DNA reads as TGTGCCACCAGCCAAGGGGGCGGGGATGAGCAGTACTTC.

V is TRBV9 and J is TRBJ2-4; a weak D match, TRBD2 (6 bases). The V gene's germline CDR1 is SGDLS and CDR2 YYNGEE. Trimming pared 0 bases from V and 13 bases from J, leaving 20 bases between. The CDR3 has 15 residues. The CDR3 is CASSVAGDFYNEQYF. CDR3 bases: TGTGCCAGCAGCGTAGCCGGGGACTTCTACAATGAGCAGTACTTC.

This clonotype was seen a handful of times. The CDR3 region has the DNA TGTGCCAGCAGCTTGAGCAGGGAAGTCACCGGGGAGCTGTTTTTT. Its translation: CASSLSREVTGELFF. The chain combines TRBV7-2 with TRBJ2-2; a possible D gene is TRBD1 (5 bases). Trimming pared 3 bases from V and 4 bases from J, leaving 12 bases between. CDR3 size: 15 residues. Germline V gene data show CDR1 as SGHTA and CDR2 as FQGNSA.

V usage is TRBV10-2 and J usage is TRBJ1-2; D gene unclear. The CDR3 contains 13 residues. Germline loops: CDR1 WSHSY, CDR2 SAAADI. The V and J ends lost 1 base and 4 bases respectively, with 7 bases between them. DNA of the CDR3: TGCGCCAGCAGTGAGTTCTCAGCCTATGGCTACACCTTC. Protein product: CASSEFSAYGYTF.

The chain's CDR3 is CASSQGGRGDLMGTQYF. CDR3 DNA sequence: TGTGCCAGCAGCCAAGGCGGCAGGGGGGACCTAATGGGTACGCAGTATTTT. The V and J genes are TRBV3-1 and TRBJ2-3; tentatively, D is TRBD1 (7 bases). V lost 1 base, J lost 8 bases, and 22 bases lay in between. Germline values: CDR1 LGHDT, CDR2 YNNKEL (reference sequence). This CDR3 spans 17 amino acids.

V gene TRBV30 combines with J gene TRBJ2-1; 7 positions match TRBD2. Germline V gene sequence: CDR1 GTSNPN, CDR2 SVGIG (reference sequence). This CDR3 contains 12 residues. After removal of 3 bases from V and 12 bases from J, the junction contained 8 bases not matched to a gene. CDR3 DNA: TGTGCCTGGAGCGTTGCCCGGGGGGTGCAGTTCTTC. Translating it yields CAWSVARGVQFF.

V gene TRBV4-1 combines with J gene TRBJ2-3; D call uncertain. The CDR3 length is 14 residues. The germline CDR1 and CDR2 sequences are MGHRA and YSYEKL. The V gene lost 0 bases and the J gene lost 7 bases, with 11 bases spanning the gap. The CDR3 DNA reads as TGCGCCAGCAGCCAAGATGAGGCGGAGTATACGCAGTATTTT. The encoded protein is CASSQDEAEYTQYF.

As concerns this clonotype: Relative to the germline gene, one junction end is altered; a read error may explain this. CDR3 in DNA: TGTGCCGCCAGCAGAGAAAGTGTTGGGGGCTACACCTTC. It specifies CAASRESVGGYTF. The chain uses TRBV15 and TRBJ1-2, with D unresolved. In germline, CDR1 is LNHNV, CDR2 YYDKDF (reference sequence). This CDR3 region has 13 residues. Full variable domain (remainder filled in from reference TRBV15 and TRBJ1-2): DAMVIQNPRYQVTQFGKPVTLSCSQTLNHNVMYWYQQKSSQAPKLLFHYYDKDFNNEADTPDNFQSRRPNTSFCFLDIRSPGLGDTAMYLCAASRESVGGYTFGSGTRLTVV.

As for this clonotype: One junction end does not reproduce the germline sequence, and a read error may be involved. V usage is TRBV12-3 or TRBV12-4 and J usage is TRBJ2-7; D is possibly TRBD1 (6 bases). The last part of the DNA fits TRBJ2-5 better; the J call may be wrong. CDR3 length: 15 residues. As DNA, the CDR3 is TGTGCCAGCAGTTTATGGGACAACGTACAAGGGACCCAGTACTTC. Protein sequence: CASSLWDNVQGTQYF.

This chain connects TRBV9 to TRBJ2-5; a possible D gene is TRBD2 (5 bases). CDR3 size: 15 residues. Germline values: CDR1 SGDLS, CDR2 YYNGEE. The ends were cut back, 4 bases at V and 4 bases at J, with 17 bases in the middle. CDR3 bases: TGTGCCAGCAGCCGACTAACTGGGGTTGGAGAGACCCAGTACTTC. It encodes CASSRLTGVGETQYF.

This clonotype was detected a few times. CDR3 protein: CASSRDGGRTYEQYF. The CDR3 DNA reads as TGCGCCAGCAGTCGCGATGGAGGGAGGACCTACGAGCAGTACTTC. The J gene is TRBJ2-7, the V gene TRBV5-1, with D maybe TRBD2 (6 bases). Trimming removed 5 bases from V and 2 bases from J, with 17 bases in between. This CDR3 spans 15 amino acids. CDR1 and CDR2 (germline): SGHRS, YFSETQ. Full variable domain (rest looked up from reference TRBV5-1 and TRBJ2-7): KAGVTQTPRYLIKTRGQQVTLSCSPISGHRSVSWYQQTPGQGLQFLFEYFSETQRNKGNFPGRFSGRQFSNSRSEMNVSTLELGDSALYLCASSRDGGRTYEQYFGPGTRLTVT.

With regard to this clonotype: One end of the junction varies from germline; a read error may be responsible. The rearrangement links TRBV15 to TRBJ1-1, with D unclear. Germline V gene lookup returns CDR1 LNHNV and CDR2 YYDKDF (reference sequence). This CDR3 is built from 13 residues. DNA of the CDR3: TGTGCCACCAGCAGAGATCCGAACGCTGAAGCTTTCTTT. This gives the protein CATSRDPNAEAFF.

This clonotype was counted between two and nine times. The chain links TRBV12-3 or TRBV12-4 to TRBJ1-6; D is undetermined. The CDR3 is 13 residues long. With 9 bases removed from V and 7 bases from J, the gap between germline ends came to 13 bases. The CDR3 is CASHRAPNSPLHF. The CDR3 DNA reads as TGTGCCAGTCACCGAGCACCGAATTCACCCCTCCACTTT.

The chain is built from TRBV29-1 and TRBJ2-7, with D uncertain. Trimming took 5 bases from V and 6 from J, leaving 11 bases between them. CDR3 length: 11 amino acids. Germline lookup yields CDR1 SQVTM and CDR2 ANQGSEA. This chain's CDR3 is CSVTTAVEQYF. Written as DNA, the CDR3 is TGCAGCGTTACGACTGCTGTCGAGCAGTACTTC.

This clonotype occurred many times. This chain uses TRBV7-9 with TRBJ2-7; D might be TRBD1 (6 bases). V lost 0 bases, J lost 3 bases, and 12 bases lay in between. Germline V gene lookup returns CDR1 SEHNR and CDR2 FQNEAQ (reference sequence). The CDR3 is 15 residues long. CDR3 nucleotide sequence: TGTGCCAGCAGCTTAGCCCAGGGGATCTTCTACGAGCAGTACTTC. Its protein product is CASSLAQGIFYEQYF.

About this clonotype itself: Being one base from a much bigger clone, this may be a read error. The rearrangement uses TRBV28 and TRBJ2-5, with 11 bases identical to TRBD1. The J call may be in error: the DNA end matches TRBJ2-7 better. CDR1 is MDHEN, CDR2 SYDVKM, per germline. The CDR3 has 15 residues. CDR3 in amino acids: CASSSVGTGGYEQYF. Here the CDR3 DNA reads TGTGCCAGCAGTTCGGTCGGGACAGGGGGCTACGAGCAGTACTTC.

The CDR3 loop reads CASSLEGRGTQHF. The CDR3, as DNA: TGTGCCAGCAGCTTAGAGGGGCGGGGGACCCAGCATTTT. The gene calls are TRBV7-2 and TRBJ1-5; D possibly corresponds to TRBD1 (5 bases). The CDR3 extends over 13 amino acids. CDR1 is SGHTA and CDR2 is FQGNSA in the germline V gene. V was shortened by 1 base and J by 11 bases, with 12 bases between the two germline ends. The variable domain in full, with the rest retrieved from reference TRBV7-2 and TRBJ1-5, is GAGVSQSPSNKVTEKGKDVELRCDPISGHTALYWYRQSLGQGLEFLIYFQGNSAPDKSGLPSDRFSAERTGGSVSTLTIQRTQQEDSAVYLCASSLEGRGTQHFGDGTRLSIL.

This clonotype has a single count. The rearrangement joins TRBV7-2 to TRBJ1-2; the D is unclear. The CDR3 consists of 13 residues. In germline, CDR1 is SGHTA, CDR2 FQGNSA. V lost 3 bases to trimming and J lost 8 bases, with 13 bases between them. Here the CDR3 DNA reads TGTGCCAGCAGCTTCCCCGACCAGCGGGGCTACACCTTC. Translating it yields CASSFPDQRGYTF.